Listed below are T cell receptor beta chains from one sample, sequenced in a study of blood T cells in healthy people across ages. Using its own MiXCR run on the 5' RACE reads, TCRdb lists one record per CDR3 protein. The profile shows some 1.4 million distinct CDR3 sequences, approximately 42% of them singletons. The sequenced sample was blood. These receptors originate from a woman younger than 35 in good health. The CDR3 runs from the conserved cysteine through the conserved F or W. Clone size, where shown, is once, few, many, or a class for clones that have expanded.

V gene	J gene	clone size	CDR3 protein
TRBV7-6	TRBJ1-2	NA	CASSPNPGLPVDGYTF
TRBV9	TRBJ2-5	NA	CASSVGGLAETQYF
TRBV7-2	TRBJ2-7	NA	CASSPRHSYEQYF
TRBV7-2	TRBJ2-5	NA	CASSLAGGTQGETQYF
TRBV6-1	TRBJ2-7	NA	CASSETHRAYEQYF
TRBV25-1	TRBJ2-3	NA	CASGEGTNGYTDTQYF
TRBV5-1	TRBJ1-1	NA	CVSSSPPGTGNTEAFF
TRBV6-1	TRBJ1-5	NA	CASRTDRGSNQPQHF
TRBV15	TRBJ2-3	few	CATSSLAESTDTQYF
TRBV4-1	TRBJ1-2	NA	CASSQEGQGAVNYGYTF
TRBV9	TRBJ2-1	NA	CASSGQHENEQFF
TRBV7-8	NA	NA	CAGSLGPQGHEQYF
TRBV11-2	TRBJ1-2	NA	CASSLGSLYGYTF
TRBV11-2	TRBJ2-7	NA	CASSYDGTFNEQYF
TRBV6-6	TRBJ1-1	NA	CASSHLGQLNTEAFF
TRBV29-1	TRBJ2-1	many	CSVEGTRLNEQFF
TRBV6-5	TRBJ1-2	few	CASSYTGEAYGYTF
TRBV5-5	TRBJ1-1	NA	CASSDYWDTEAFF
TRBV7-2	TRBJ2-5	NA	CASSLLAGGPGAETQYF
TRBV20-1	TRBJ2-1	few	CSAPIFNEQFF
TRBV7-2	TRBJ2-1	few	CASSLVRGSSNEQFF
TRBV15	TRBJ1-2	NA	CATSPRGPYGYTF
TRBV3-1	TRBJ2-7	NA	CASSQEEYTYEQYF
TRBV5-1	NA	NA	CASGLVEGRWNIQYF
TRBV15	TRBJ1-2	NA	CATQQTGLYYGYTF
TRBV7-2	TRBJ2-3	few	CASSLAERGPDTQYF
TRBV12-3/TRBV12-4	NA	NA	CASSPRRGSYNEQYF
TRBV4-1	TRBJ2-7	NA	CASSPPGTSGTQQYF
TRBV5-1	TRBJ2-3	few	CASNGGEGDTQYF
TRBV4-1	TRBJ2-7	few	CASSQDLLLGEQYF
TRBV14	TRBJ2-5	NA	CASSNQRGRGQYF
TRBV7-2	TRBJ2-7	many	CASSLARDGAYEQYF
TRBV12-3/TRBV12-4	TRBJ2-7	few	CASRRDYLEQYF
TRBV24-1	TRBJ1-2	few	CATSDSRLGGPVGYGYTF
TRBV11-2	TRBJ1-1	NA	CASSLGGRNAEAFF